The 5 T cell receptor beta chains reported below all come from one sample, sequenced in a study of cytomegalovirus exposure and HLA in healthy donors. Primers: 60 Vbeta forward and 13 Jbeta reverse. TCRdb's copy holds only in-frame clones and misses some; the assay was immunoSEQ multiplex PCR. This repertoire shows about 190,000 clones, 81% found once; its top ten account for 2.1%. The sequenced sample consisted of PBMCs. Source of these receptors: a woman younger than 30 in good health and CMV-seropositive.

The chain is built from TRBV19 and TRBJ1-1; TRBD1 matches 7 bases. V shed 4 bases, J shed 1 base, and the junction held 6 bases outside the gene matches. CDR3 length: 15 residues. Germline V gives CDR1 LNHDA, CDR2 SQIVND (reference sequence). CDR3 loop: CASSKTGVSNTEAFF. The CDR3 DNA reads TGTGCCAGTAGTAAAACAGGGGTGTCGAACACTGAAGCTTTCTTT.

The gene calls are TRBV30 and TRBJ1-1; D might be TRBD1 (5 bases). Germline loops: CDR1 GTSNPN, CDR2 SVGIG (reference sequence). This CDR3 has 15 amino acids. Trimming took 4 bases from V and 2 from J, leaving 17 bases between them. Here the CDR3 reads CAWNESPGGNTEAFF. The DNA of the CDR3 is TGTGCCTGGAACGAGTCGCCGGGGGGAAACACTGAAGCTTTCTTT.

This chain connects TRBV4-1 to TRBJ1-3, with D uncertain. The CDR3 sequence is 19 residues long. Germline CDR1 and CDR2: MGHRA and YSYEKL. V dropped 1 base and J dropped 2 bases, with 21 bases sitting between them. CDR3 DNA sequence: TGCGCCAGCAGCCAAGGCCCCATAGCTGCTACGGTAACTGGAAACACCATATATTTT. This sequence encodes CASSQGPIAATVTGNTIYF.

This rearrangement joins TRBV30 to TRBJ2-7, with 7 nucleotides matching TRBD2. V dropped 0 bases and J dropped 7; count of bases not matched to a gene: 0. CDR3 size: 11 residues. The germline CDR1 and CDR2 sequences are GTSNPN and SVGIG (reference sequence). The CDR3 bases are TGTGCCTGGAGTGTAGCGGGGGAGCAGTACTTC. This translates into CAWSVAGEQYF. The complete variable domain, with remaining parts taken from reference TRBV30 and TRBJ2-7, reads SQTIHQWPATLVQPVGSPLSLECTVEGTSNPNLYWYRQAAGRGLQLLFYSVGIGQISSEVPQNLSASRPQDRQFILSSKKLLLSDSGFYLCAWSVAGEQYFGPGTRLTVT.

V is TRBV9 and J is TRBJ1-1; D may be TRBD1 (5 bases). V lost 0 bases and J lost 5, with 14 bases in between. CDR1 and CDR2 (germline): SGDLS, YYNGEE. This CDR3 has 15 amino acids. CDR3 sequence (DNA): TGTGCCAGCAGCGTAGCTCCGCAGGGTGAAACTGAAGCTTTCTTT. Its protein is CASSVAPQGETEAFF.